The 29 T cell receptor beta chains in this list originate from one sample, sequenced in a study of cytomegalovirus exposure and HLA in healthy donors. Primers: 60 Vbeta forward and 13 Jbeta reverse. Assay used: immunoSEQ multiplex PCR; TCRdb lists only in-frame clones, some missing. The sample shows 90,000 to 120,000 clones, around 76% of them seen only once. Sequencing was done on a sample of PBMCs. Source of these receptors: a young man in good health and CMV-seropositive.

The rearrangement joins TRBV7-3 to TRBJ2-7, with 7 positions matching TRBD1. CDR1 is SGHTA and CDR2 is FQGTGA in the germline V gene. The CDR3 loop spans 15 amino acids. J was trimmed by 1 base and V by 1 base; bases with no gene match: 4. The CDR3 region has the DNA TGTGCCAGCAGCTTAAGAGGGGGCGAATCCTACGAGCAGTACTTC. It encodes CASSLRGGESYEQYF.

CDR3 residues: CASSSTGQFDYGYTF. CDR3 sequence (DNA): TGTGCCAGCAGCTCGACAGGTCAATTTGACTATGGCTACACCTTC. The chain links TRBV5-6 to TRBJ1-2, with a weak D call TRBD1 (6 bases). CDR1 is SGHDT and CDR2 is YYEEEE in the germline V gene. This CDR3 is 15 amino acids long. V was trimmed by 3 bases and J by 3 bases, leaving 15 bases between them.

This clone was observed a few times. The chain uses TRBV6-5 and TRBJ1-5; no reliable D call. The CDR3 is 13 amino acids. The germline V gene encodes CDR1 MNHEY and CDR2 SVGAGI. The V and J ends lost 1 base and 5 bases respectively, with 6 bases between them. The CDR3 bases are TGTGCCAGCAGTTACTTAGGAGATCAGCCCCAGCATTTT. Its protein is CASSYLGDQPQHF.

The chain carries TRBV7-9 and TRBJ1-2, with 10 bases lining up with TRBD1. The CDR3 has 15 amino acids. CDR1 is SEHNR, CDR2 FQNEAQ, per germline (reference sequence). The V gene end was trimmed by 5 bases and the J gene end by 4 bases; junction bases not matched to a gene: 7. DNA for the CDR3: TGTGCCAGCAGCGGAACCGGGACAGGGGCCTATGGCTACACCTTC. Protein: CASSGTGTGAYGYTF.

This chain connects TRBV6-4 to TRBJ2-3, with a weak D call TRBD1 (5 bases). The germline V and J ends were trimmed by 6 bases and 0 bases, with 10 bases remaining between them. This CDR3 contains 14 residues. Germline V gene sequence: CDR1 MRHNA, CDR2 SNTAGT. CDR3: CASRGHSSTDTQYF. The CDR3 DNA is TGTGCCAGCAGAGGACACTCTAGCACAGATACGCAGTATTTT.

This sequence joins TRBV11-2 and TRBJ2-7; D is unresolved. Per the germline V gene, CDR1 is SGHAT and CDR2 is FQNNGV. Trimming cost V 0 bases and J 2 bases, with 14 bases left between them. The CDR3 is 16 amino acids. The CDR3 DNA sequence: TGTGCCAGCAGCTTAGATCTTGGAGACGGCGCCTACGAGCAGTACTTC. It specifies CASSLDLGDGAYEQYF. The complete variable domain, with remaining parts taken from reference TRBV11-2 and TRBJ2-7, reads EAGVAQSPRYKIIEKRQSVAFWCNPISGHATLYWYQQILGQGPKLLIQFQNNGVVDDSQLPKDRFSAERLKGVDSTLKIQPAKLEDSAVYLCASSLDLGDGAYEQYFGPGTRLTVT.

The chain links TRBV6-1 to TRBJ1-1, with D unclear. The V and J ends lost 3 bases and 1 base respectively, with 9 bases between them. This CDR3 has 14 residues. Germline loops: CDR1 MNHNS, CDR2 SASEGT. CDR3 amino acids: CASSESHENTEAFF. The CDR3 DNA follows: TGTGCCAGCAGTGAGAGTCACGAGAACACTGAAGCTTTCTTT.

V and J are TRBV4-1 and TRBJ2-7; 15 nucleotides line up with TRBD2. CDR3 length: 17 residues. Germline V gene lookup returns CDR1 MGHRA and CDR2 YSYEKL. Trimming took 1 base from V and 11 from J; bases not matched to a gene: 12. For the CDR3, the DNA is TGCGCCAGCAGCCAAGCGCCCCCGGGACTAGCGGGGGGCCAGAAGTACTTC. It specifies CASSQAPPGLAGGQKYF.

The chain carries TRBV18 and TRBJ1-6; 10 bases are shared with TRBD1. V lost 3 bases and J lost 8; bases outside the gene matches: 1. Germline CDR1 and CDR2: KGHSH and LQKENI. This CDR3 contains 14 residues. The DNA for the CDR3 is TGTGCCAGCTCACCCGGGACAGGGGATTCACCCCTCCACTTT. It codes for CASSPGTGDSPLHF.

The chain links TRBV27 to TRBJ2-7; tentatively, D is TRBD2 (6 bases). V was cut by 8 bases and J by 5 bases, with 13 bases left in between. Germline V CDR1 and CDR2: MNHEY, SMNVEV (reference sequence). The CDR3 contains 12 residues. The CDR3 nucleotides read TGTGCCAGCGCGGGATGGAGACACGAGCAGTACTTC. Its protein is CASAGWRHEQYF.

This chain connects TRBV21-1 to TRBJ1-1; TRBD1 reflects the table's D call only, with no check against the DNA. TRBV21-1 is an annotated pseudogene. The CDR3 extends over 16 amino acids. CDR3 sequence (DNA): TGTGCCAGCAGCAGCTGGAGGGACAGGGGGCTACGGGGAGCTTTCTTT. Protein product: CASSSWRDRGLRGAFF.

The chain joins TRBV5-5 to TRBJ2-2; D gene uncertain. CDR3 size: 12 residues. The V gene lost 2 bases and the J gene lost 3 bases, with 2 bases spanning the gap. CDR1 is SGHKS, CDR2 YYEKEE, per germline (reference sequence). The CDR3 bases are TGTGCCAGCAGCTTCTACACCGGGGAGCTGTTTTTT. As protein: CASSFYTGELFF.

The chain joins TRBV19 to TRBJ2-1; maybe TRBD2 (6 bases). V was trimmed by 5 bases and J by 13 bases, leaving 24 bases between them. The length of the CDR3 is 15 residues. From germline, CDR1 is LNHDA and CDR2 SQIVND (reference sequence). This CDR3 is CASSASTTAGTRQFF. The CDR3 DNA follows: TGTGCCAGTAGTGCCTCGACGACAGCGGGTACCCGACAGTTCTTC.

V is TRBV7-9 and J is TRBJ1-4, with no clear D. Germline V lookup: CDR1 SEHNR, CDR2 FQNEAQ (reference sequence). The V end lost 3 bases, the J end lost 5 bases, and 7 bases lay between the germline ends. This CDR3 has 13 residues. Here the CDR3 reads CASSFNVNEKLFF. The CDR3 DNA follows: TGTGCCAGCAGCTTCAATGTCAATGAAAAACTGTTTTTT.

The chain carries TRBV7-9 and TRBJ2-3; TRBD1 matches 7 bases. The CDR3 totals 13 residues. J was trimmed by 4 bases and V by 3 bases; bases with no gene match: 1. In germline, CDR1 is SEHNR, CDR2 FQNEAQ (reference sequence). The DNA of the CDR3 is TGTGCCAGCAGCTTGCAGGGGGCAGATACGCAGTATTTT. This sequence encodes CASSLQGADTQYF.

Turning to this clone: This CDR3 is also generated by other DNA sequences in the sample. The CDR3 spells CARERRAGANVLTF. DNA of the CDR3: TGTGCCCGAGAACGGAGGGCTGGGGCCAACGTCCTGACTTTC. The chain is built from TRBV21-1 and TRBJ2-6; the table's TRBD2 call for D was not verified on the DNA. TRBV21-1 is shown as a pseudogene. The length of the CDR3 is 14 residues.

The chain is built from TRBV9 and TRBJ2-2; TRBD1 aligns across 7 bases. CDR3 length: 18 residues. CDR1 and CDR2 from the germline V gene are SGDLS and YYNGEE. V gave up 0 bases and J gave up 3 bases; unmatched junction bases: 11. The CDR3: CASSVEGAPIGYTGELFF. The CDR3, as DNA: TGTGCCAGCAGCGTAGAGGGGGCCCCTATAGGATACACCGGGGAGCTGTTTTTT.

V and J are TRBV19 and TRBJ1-1; D may be TRBD1 (5 bases). This CDR3 contains 13 residues. The germline gives CDR1 LNHDA, CDR2 SQIVND (reference sequence). Trimming removed 6 bases at V and 6 bases at J, with 14 bases between. CDR3 sequence reads: CASRLTVLAEAFF. Here the CDR3 DNA reads TGTGCCAGTAGATTGACAGTTCTAGCTGAAGCTTTCTTT.

V and J are TRBV2 and TRBJ1-4; unclear D gene. Trimming cost V 4 bases and J 8 bases, with 14 bases left between them. The V gene's germline CDR1 is SNHLY and CDR2 FYNNEI. CDR3 length: 14 amino acids. CDR3 sequence: CASSVGGSQEKLFF. As DNA, the CDR3 is TGTGCCAGCAGTGTCGGAGGGTCGCAAGAAAAACTGTTTTTT.

This clone has a single count. The chain recombines TRBV7-2 with TRBJ2-7, with 9 bases identical to TRBD2. This CDR3 has 16 amino acids. Germline trimming cut 1 base from V and 1 base from J; bases unmatched to any gene: 5. Germline-derived CDR1 and CDR2 are SGHTA and FQGNSA. The CDR3: CASSLDWAGGSYEQYF. The CDR3 DNA reads as TGTGCCAGCAGCTTAGATTGGGCGGGGGGGTCCTACGAGCAGTACTTC.

This clone appeared a single time. The chain's CDR3 is CASTTGALNQPQHF. The CDR3, as DNA: TGTGCCAGCACGACAGGGGCACTGAATCAGCCCCAGCATTTT. This rearrangement joins TRBV6-1 to TRBJ1-5, with 8 bases lining up with TRBD1. This CDR3 has 14 residues. The germline CDR1 and CDR2 sequences are MNHNS and SASEGT. V shed 7 bases, J shed 4 bases, and the junction held 6 bases outside the gene matches.

The chain employs TRBV9 and TRBJ2-3; 7 bases map to TRBD1. Germline V gene lookup returns CDR1 SGDLS and CDR2 YYNGEE. This CDR3 has 16 residues. The ends lost 2 bases at V and 2 bases at J; junction bases unmatched: 8. The CDR3 bases are TGTGCCAGCAGCGTTCTACCGGGACAGACCACAGATACGCAGTATTTT. This translates into CASSVLPGQTTDTQYF.

In DNA, the CDR3 is TGTGCCAGCAGTGAATTCGCTAACCCGAAGTTCTTC. It codes for CASSEFANPKFF. The rearrangement joins TRBV2 to TRBJ2-1, with D unresolved. The CDR3 has 12 residues. V lost 2 bases to trimming and J lost 14 bases, with 13 bases between them. Germline V CDR1 and CDR2: SNHLY, FYNNEI.

V gene TRBV28 combines with J gene TRBJ1-3; D gene ambiguous. Deletions cut 3 bases from V and 4 bases from J, with 10 bases between. CDR1 and CDR2 from the germline V gene are MDHEN and SYDVKM. CDR3 length equals 14 residues. CDR3 bases: TGTGCCAGCAGTTTGGCCCTGGCAGGAAACACCATATATTTT. This codes for CASSLALAGNTIYF.

The chain carries TRBV11-3 and TRBJ2-7, with 9 bases fitting TRBD1. Germline V gives CDR1 SGHNT, CDR2 YENEEA. CDR3 length: 15 amino acids. J lost 4 bases, V lost 0 bases, and 4 bases had no gene match. The CDR3 reads CASSLEGTGMYEQYF. CDR3 DNA: TGTGCCAGCAGCTTAGAGGGGACAGGGATGTACGAGCAGTACTTC.

This clone has just one count. The chain uses TRBV29-1 and TRBJ2-3, with 7 bases lining up with TRBD1. The length of the CDR3 is 12 residues. V gave up 6 bases and J gave up 0 bases; unmatched junction bases: 0. CDR1 and CDR2 (germline): SQVTM, ANQGSEA. This CDR3 reads CSVGQSTDTQYF. For the CDR3, the DNA is TGCAGCGTGGGACAGAGCACAGATACGCAGTATTTT.

This rearrangement joins TRBV19 to TRBJ1-5; possibly TRBD1 for D (5 bases). Germline V gives CDR1 LNHDA, CDR2 SQIVND (reference sequence). The CDR3 sequence is 14 residues long. Trimming cost V 6 bases and J 2 bases, with 11 bases left between them. The CDR3 spells CASRWGGGNQPQHF. For the CDR3, the DNA is TGTGCCAGTAGATGGGGCGGTGGCAATCAGCCCCAGCATTTT.

This clone showed up just once. The chain is built from TRBV5-1 and TRBJ2-5; D remains ambiguous. The CDR3 runs 14 residues. V dropped 0 bases and J dropped 5 bases, with 11 bases sitting between them. Per the germline V gene, CDR1 is SGHRS and CDR2 is YFSETQ. CDR3 in amino acids: CASSLELPDETQYF. As DNA, the CDR3 is TGCGCCAGCAGCTTGGAACTCCCCGATGAGACCCAGTACTTC.

This clone was detected a few times. The gene calls are TRBV11-2 and TRBJ2-5; maybe TRBD2 (5 bases). The length of the CDR3 is 15 residues. V was shortened by 1 base and J by 4 bases, with 13 bases between the two germline ends. The germline V gene has CDR1 SGHAT and CDR2 FQNNGV. In DNA form, the CDR3 reads TGTGCCAGCAGCTTAGCGGGGAGCCGTAGAGAGACCCAGTACTTC. It is translated as CASSLAGSRRETQYF.